This TCR beta chain appears in the sequencing data of a study of CD4 T cells in relation to SARS-CoV-2 and coronaviruses. TCRdb keeps only in-frame clones here, not all; method: immunoSEQ multiplex PCR. The data hold about 29,000 clones, with about 70% observed a single time. Unexposed donor CD4+ T cells date from about 2011-2018, before the COVID-19 pandemic. Isolation of CD4+ T cells took place after approximately 11 days in culture. On days 3 and 7, cultures got half fresh IL-2 medium. This clone was detected once. The antigen is unknown. CDR1 is SGHTA and CDR2 is FQGNSA in the germline V gene. This CDR3 has 14 amino acids. Trimming left V 7 bases short and J 7 bases short, with 20 bases between.

The sequenced sample consisted of CD4+ T cells from PBMCs, cultured in vitro. The chain is built from TRBV7-2 and TRBJ2-7, with D maybe TRBD2 (6 bases). This sequence originates from a human donor in good health. The CDR3 coding sequence is TGTGCCAGCACCGAGGCGGGGCTCCTGGGGGAGCAGTACTTC. This gives the protein CASTEAGLLGEQYF.